The clone carrying this T cell receptor (beta chain) was picked up many times. Its specificity is unknown. V gave up 3 bases and J gave up 7 bases, with 4 bases separating them. CDR3 length: 12 residues. From germline, CDR1 is LNHDA and CDR2 SQIVND (reference sequence). Two rounds of multiplex PCR amplified TCR beta CDR3 from genomic DNA. TRBV and TRBJ genes each had their own specific primers in first-round PCR. TCRdb re-called the multiplex PCR reads with MiXCR, one entry per CDR3 protein. The data contain 30,000 to 40,000 distinct CDR3 sequences, approximately 29% of them seen just once; the ten biggest clones take up 27%. This entry comes from a study of prognosis after radiotherapy for stage I lung cancer. Study outcomes and limitations: Tumor specificity of the expanded TCR clones was not determined.

The chain has TRBV19 and TRBJ1-6; D unclear. This TCR was sampled from a donor over 45 with non-small cell lung cancer. This sample comprised PBMCs, obtained before or after stereotactic body radiation therapy (not recorded which). CDR3 in amino acids: CASSIGNSPLHF. DNA of the CDR3: TGTGCCAGTAGTATTGGGAATTCACCCCTCCACTTT.